This T cell receptor beta chain comes out of a study of T cell repertoires in cytomegalovirus infection. General study results and limits: Cumulative frequency of public TCR beta families picked out carriers of CMV plus the relevant HLA.

V was pared by 3 bases and J by 7 bases, with 19 bases between. Germline V gene data show CDR1 as MDHEN and CDR2 as SYDVKM. This CDR3 has 15 residues. TCRdb re-called the reads through MiXCR, storing one row per CDR3 protein. Here the sample spans about 920,000 distinct CDR3 sequences, 30% to 40% being singletons. Points on this clonotype: Its antigen is not identified.

The chain carries TRBV28 and TRBJ2-7; possible D gene TRBD2, 7 bases. The TCR comes from a human donor in good health (CMV status not recorded). Some clones in this sample may be carry-over from other donors' samples. Sequencing was performed on cultured CD8+ T cells from PBMCs, taken from culture after CMV antigen stimulation. The CDR3 nucleotides are TGTGCCAGCAGTTTGGGATCGGGGGGCCGCTTAGAGCAGTACGTC. Protein product: CASSLGSGGRLEQYV.